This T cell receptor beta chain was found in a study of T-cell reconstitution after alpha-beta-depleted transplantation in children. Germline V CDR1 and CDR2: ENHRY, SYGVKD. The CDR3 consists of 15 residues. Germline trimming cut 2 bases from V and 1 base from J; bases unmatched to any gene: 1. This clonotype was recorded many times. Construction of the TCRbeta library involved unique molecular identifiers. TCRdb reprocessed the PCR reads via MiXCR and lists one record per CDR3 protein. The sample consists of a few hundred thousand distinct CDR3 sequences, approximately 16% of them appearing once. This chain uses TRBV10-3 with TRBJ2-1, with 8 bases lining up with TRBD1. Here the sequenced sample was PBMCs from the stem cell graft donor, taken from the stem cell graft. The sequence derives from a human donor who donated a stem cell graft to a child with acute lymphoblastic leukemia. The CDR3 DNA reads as TGTGCCATCAGTGAGACAGGGGGATCCTACAATGAGCAGTTCTTC. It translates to CAISETGGSYNEQFF.